Described below is a single T cell receptor beta chain sequence and its context. The CDR3 consists of 13 residues. The germline V and J ends were trimmed by 0 bases and 10 bases, with 9 bases remaining between them. Germline assignment: CDR1 MNHNS and CDR2 SASEGT. The data originate from a study of shared clonotypes between healthy human individuals. TCRdb's copy holds only in-frame clones and misses some; the assay was immunoSEQ multiplex PCR. Altogether about 2.1 million clones are present, 93% being singletons, with the ten largest covering around 1.8%. As defined, naive CD8 cells were CD45RO-negative and positively selected for CCR7, with terminally differentiated effector memory CD45RA+ cells excluded.

This chain links TRBV6-1 with TRBJ1-4; D remains unclear. Sequenced: naive CD8+ T cells from PBMCs. The clonotype was recovered from a man aged 18-30 years in good health. Some clones in this sample may be carry-over from other donors' samples. The CDR3, as DNA: TGTGCCAGCAGTGAAGCCTGGATCGTAAAACTGTTTTTT. Its translation: CASSEAWIVKLFF.